What follows are 16 T cell receptor beta chains derived from one specimen sequenced in a study of T cell changes during pregnancy in multiple sclerosis (dated by TCRdb to between 2017 and 2020). Receptor libraries were prepared by the immunoSEQ multiplex PCR assay. TCRdb took this table from immuneACCESS and kept in-frame rearrangements with V and J called. Such tables lack part of the clones; where checked against another copy, unresolved V genes explain under half of the gap, and the rest is unexplained. The sample table shows approximately 92,000 clones, and about 92% are seen once. The ten most abundant clones make up roughly 2.7% of the sample. The specimen comprised peripheral blood, sampled in the first trimester of pregnancy. These receptors all stem from a female donor with multiple sclerosis, enrolled in a pregnancy study.

The V and J genes are TRBV28 and TRBJ2-3; weak D call: TRBD1 (5 bases). V lost 5 bases and J lost 7, with 10 bases in between. CDR3 length: 12 residues. CDR1 is MDHEN, CDR2 SYDVKM, per germline. CDR3 coding DNA: TGTGCCAGCAGTAAAACAGGTTATACGCAGTATTTT. It encodes CASSKTGYTQYF.

This sequence joins TRBV10-3 and TRBJ2-1; the match to TRBD2 covers 8 bases. The CDR3 loop spans 21 amino acids. The germline CDR1 and CDR2 sequences are ENHRY and SYGVKD. V trimming: 3 bases; J trimming: 2 bases; junction bases outside the gene matches: 21. The CDR3 spells CAISEVGKTSATHTPYNEQFF. Written as DNA, the CDR3 is TGTGCCATCAGTGAAGTGGGGAAGACTAGCGCGACCCACACACCCTACAATGAGCAGTTCTTC.

The rearrangement joins TRBV27 to TRBJ2-7; TRBD1 agrees at 8 bases. The germline CDR1 and CDR2 sequences are MNHEY and SMNVEV (reference sequence). The CDR3 loop spans 13 amino acids. After removal of 8 bases from V and 3 bases from J, the junction contained 6 bases not matched to a gene. CDR3 sequence (DNA): TGTGCCAGCTGTAGGACAGGGAGCTACGAGCAGTACTTC. Protein: CASCRTGSYEQYF.

The chain is built from TRBV30 and TRBJ2-1; 10 positions agree with TRBD1. The length of the CDR3 is 16 residues. Germline loops: CDR1 GTSNPN, CDR2 SVGIG (reference sequence). V lost 1 base, J lost 10 bases, and 13 bases stayed unmatched. The chain's CDR3 is CAWSALTGGGGQEQFF. CDR3 nucleotides: TGTGCCTGGAGTGCCCTGACAGGGGGCGGGGGTCAGGAGCAGTTCTTC.

The chain uses TRBV5-1 and TRBJ2-7; D is possibly TRBD1 (5 bases). The CDR3 has 14 amino acids. With 4 bases removed from V and 3 bases from J, the gap between germline ends came to 14 bases. Germline CDR1 reads SGHRS; CDR2 reads YFSETQ. CDR3 in amino acids: CASSLGPQGYEQYF. Written as DNA, the CDR3 is TGCGCCAGCAGCCTTGGACCTCAGGGCTACGAGCAGTACTTC.

The genes are TRBV6-1 and TRBJ2-2; a possible D gene is TRBD2 (6 bases). The CDR3 sequence is 14 residues long. Germline V gives CDR1 MNHNS, CDR2 SASEGT. V was clipped by 8 bases and J by 0 bases, with 10 bases between them. CDR3 amino acids: CASLRGTNTGELFF. CDR3 nucleotide sequence: TGTGCCAGCTTGCGGGGTACGAACACCGGGGAGCTGTTTTTT.

The chain couples TRBV7-8 to TRBJ2-5, with D perhaps TRBD1 (6 bases). CDR3 length: 15 residues. Between the trimmed V and J ends, which lost 0 bases and 5 bases, there was a span of 13 bases. Per the germline V gene, CDR1 is SGHVS and CDR2 is FQNEAQ. CDR3 sequence: CASSLAYRAVETQYF. The CDR3 DNA reads as TGTGCCAGCAGCTTAGCCTACAGGGCGGTTGAGACCCAGTACTTC.

The chain carries TRBV7-9 and TRBJ1-5; D is possibly TRBD1 (6 bases). The CDR3 has 14 residues. V lost 5 bases and J 9 bases, leaving 17 bases between the germline ends. The germline V gene has CDR1 SEHNR and CDR2 FQNEAQ (reference sequence). CDR3 sequence (DNA): TGTGCCAGCAGCCTAGGACAGTCCCCTCTGCCCCAGCATTTT. Translating it yields CASSLGQSPLPQHF.

The gene calls are TRBV6-6 and TRBJ2-7; 10 bases align to TRBD1. Per the germline V gene, CDR1 is MNHNY and CDR2 is SVGAGI (reference sequence). The CDR3 spans 14 residues. The junction had 4 bases not matched to a gene; V was cut back by 5 bases and J by 3 bases. The CDR3 sequence: CASSRQGADYEQYF. The CDR3 region has the DNA TGTGCCAGCAGTCGACAGGGGGCCGACTACGAGCAGTACTTC.

The chain has TRBV5-1 and TRBJ1-2; no firm D call. The CDR3 totals 13 residues. Germline-derived CDR1 and CDR2 are SGHRS and YFSETQ. Trimming took off 5 bases at V and 1 base at J, with 9 bases between the two ends. CDR3 coding DNA: TGCGCCAGCAGGCAAGCAAATAACTATGGCTACACCTTC. Its protein is CASRQANNYGYTF.

The chain is built from TRBV11-1 and TRBJ2-3; TRBD2 matches at 10 bases. The V gene end was trimmed by 4 bases and the J gene end by 3 bases; junction bases not matched to a gene: 13. Per the germline V gene, CDR1 is SGHAT and CDR2 is FQDESV (reference sequence). The CDR3 contains 18 residues. CDR3 sequence reads: CASSSLVLAGERTDTQYF. CDR3 in DNA: TGTGCCAGCAGCTCACTAGTCCTAGCGGGAGAGAGAACAGATACGCAGTATTTT.

The chain is built from TRBV4-2 and TRBJ1-4; 8 nucleotides agree with TRBD1. CDR3 length: 15 residues. Looked up from germline, CDR1 is LGHNA and CDR2 is YNFKEQ. Trimming took 1 base from V and 8 from J; bases not matched to a gene: 6. The chain's CDR3 is CASSQGHRGLEKLFF. DNA of the CDR3: TGTGCCAGCAGCCAAGGCCACAGGGGGTTGGAAAAACTGTTTTTT.

As DNA, the CDR3 is TGTGCCAGCAGCCGACAGGGGGGCGAGCAGTACTTC. Its translation is CASSRQGGEQYF. V gene TRBV7-2 combines with J gene TRBJ2-7; the match to TRBD1 covers 9 bases. Per germline, CDR1 SGHTA and CDR2 FQGNSA. Unmatched junction bases numbered 2, after V lost 5 bases and J lost 6 bases. The CDR3 runs 12 residues.

This clone appeared once. V is TRBV7-8 and J is TRBJ2-7; 8 bases agree with TRBD2. CDR3 length: 14 residues. Per the germline V gene, CDR1 is SGHVS and CDR2 is FQNEAQ. The J segment lost 6 bases and the V segment lost 6 bases, leaving 10 bases of the junction unmatched. CDR3 sequence (DNA): TGTGCCAGCAGTCCGGGGGGGCGCCCCCTCGAGCAGTACTTC. Protein sequence: CASSPGGRPLEQYF. The variable domain in full, completed from reference TRBV7-8 and TRBJ2-7, reads GAGVSQSPRYKVAKRGQDVALRCDPISGHVSLFWYQQALGQGPEFLTYFQNEAQLDKSGLPSDRFFAERPEGSVSTLKIQRTQQEDSAVYLCASSPGGRPLEQYFGPGTRLTVT.

The chain uses TRBV2 and TRBJ1-5; TRBD1 aligns across 11 bases. The CDR3 is made up of 19 amino acids. CDR1 is SNHLY and CDR2 is FYNNEI in the germline V gene. V was clipped by 1 base and J by 0 bases; unmatched bases: 8. The CDR3 DNA follows: TGTGCCAGCAGTGAAGTGGGGACAGGGGGTATAAATAGCAATCAGCCCCAGCATTTT. Protein: CASSEVGTGGINSNQPQHF.

V gene TRBV28 combines with J gene TRBJ2-2; a weak D match, TRBD2 (5 bases). Germline CDR1 MDHEN, CDR2 SYDVKM. Trimming took off 6 bases at V and 2 bases at J, with 16 bases between the two ends. This CDR3 has 16 amino acids. The CDR3, as DNA: TGTGCCAGCAGCCAAATCGGCAGGACTAACACCGGGGAGCTGTTTTTT. It specifies CASSQIGRTNTGELFF.